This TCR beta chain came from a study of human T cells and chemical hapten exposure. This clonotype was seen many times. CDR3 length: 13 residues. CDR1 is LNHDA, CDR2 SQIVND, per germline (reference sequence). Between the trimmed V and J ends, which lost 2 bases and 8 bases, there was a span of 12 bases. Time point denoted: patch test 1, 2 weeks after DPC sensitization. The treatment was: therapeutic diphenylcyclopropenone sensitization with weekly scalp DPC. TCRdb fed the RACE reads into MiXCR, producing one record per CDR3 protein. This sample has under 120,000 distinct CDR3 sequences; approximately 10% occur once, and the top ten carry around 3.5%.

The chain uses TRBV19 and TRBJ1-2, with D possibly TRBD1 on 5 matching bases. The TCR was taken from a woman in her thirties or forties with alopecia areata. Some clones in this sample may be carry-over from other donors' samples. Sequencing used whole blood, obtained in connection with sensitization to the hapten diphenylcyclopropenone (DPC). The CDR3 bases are TGTGCCAGTAGTATACGTGCGGGGGAAGGCTACACCTTC. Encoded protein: CASSIRAGEGYTF.